This is a list of T cell receptor beta chains from one sample in a study of cytomegalovirus exposure and HLA in healthy donors. The repertoire was sequenced with immunoSEQ multiplex PCR; TCRdb's copy has only in-frame clones and lacks some. Of 100,000 to 150,000 clones listed, about 88% are singletons. The sequenced sample was PBMCs. The receptors were sampled from a young woman in good health and CMV-seronegative. Each CDR3 is given with its conserved first and last residue. D genes are given only for firm matches. Part of the rows lack a size; the others show once, few, many or a class for expanded clones.

d_call j_call cdr3_length v_call clone_size cdr3_aa cdr3_nt
NA TRBJ2-7 10 TRBV6-1 once CATGRYEQYF TGTGCCACCGGGAGATACGAGCAGTACTTC
NA TRBJ2-7 15 TRBV13 NA CASSLGRRTIYEQYF TGTGCCAGCAGCTTAGGACGGAGGACCATCTACGAGCAGTACTTC
TRBD2 TRBJ2-1 16 TRBV7-3 many CASSSRLAGELGEQFF TGTGCCAGCAGCTCCCGACTAGCGGGGGAGCTGGGAGAGCAGTTCTTC
NA TRBJ2-1 16 TRBV9 NA CASSVGTLGPHNEQFF TGTGCCAGCAGCGTCGGGACTTTAGGGCCACACAATGAGCAGTTCTTC
NA TRBJ2-2 16 TRBV5-1 NA CASSLEVTAGAGELFF TGCGCCAGCAGCTTGGAGGTTACGGCAGGGGCCGGGGAGCTGTTTTTT
NA TRBJ2-7 15 TRBV10-1 NA CASSESTQPTYEQYF TGCGCCAGCAGTGAGTCGACACAGCCCACCTACGAGCAGTACTTC
NA TRBJ1-5 14 TRBV10-2 NA CASGDRLSNQPQHF TGCGCCAGCGGCGACAGGCTTAGCAATCAGCCCCAGCATTTT
NA TRBJ1-1 14 TRBV4-2 NA CASSQDRGWGEAFF TGTGCCAGCAGCCAAGATAGGGGGTGGGGTGAAGCTTTCTTT
NA TRBJ1-4 12 TRBV7-3 NA CASSPEGEKLFF TGTGCCAGCAGCCCGGAGGGGGAAAAACTGTTTTTT
TRBD1 TRBJ2-6 19 TRBV9 NA CASSHGTEGLGSGANVLTF TGTGCCAGCAGCCACGGGACAGAAGGATTAGGCTCTGGGGCCAACGTCCTGACTTTC
NA TRBJ2-6 16 TRBV27 NA CASSLRGLSGANVLTF TGTGCCAGCAGTTTAAGGGGACTCTCTGGGGCCAACGTCCTGACTTTC
NA TRBJ2-5 13 TRBV18 NA CASSPPFRETQYF TGTGCCAGCTCACCACCGTTTCGTGAGACCCAGTACTTC
TRBD1 TRBJ1-1 14 TRBV6-5 NA CASSQQGARTEAFF TGTGCCAGCAGTCAGCAGGGGGCGCGAACTGAAGCTTTCTTT
TRBD1 TRBJ2-5 13 TRBV5-1 NA CASSRTGEETQYF TGCGCCAGCAGCAGGACAGGTGAGGAGACCCAGTACTTC
NA TRBJ1-1 11 TRBV10-3 NA CAIGQVTEAFF TGTGCCATCGGCCAAGTCACTGAAGCTTTCTTT
NA TRBJ2-7 12 TRBV29-1 NA CSVLTGSYEQYF TGCAGCGTTCTAACAGGATCCTACGAGCAGTACTTC
NA TRBJ2-5 16 TRBV7-2 NA CASSGIASGEGETQYF TGTGCCAGCAGCGGTATTGCCTCAGGGGAGGGAGAGACCCAGTACTTC
TRBD2 TRBJ2-2 14 TRBV6-5 NA CASSRGGGTGELFF TGTGCCAGCAGCCGGGGGGGCGGTACCGGGGAGCTGTTTTTT
NA TRBJ2-2 15 TRBV5-6 once CASSFRTLPAGELFF TGTGCCAGCAGTTTCCGGACACTCCCCGCCGGGGAGCTGTTTTTT
NA TRBJ1-1 13 TRBV5-1 NA CASSLVERGEAFF TGCGCCAGCAGCTTGGTCGAGAGAGGGGAAGCTTTCTTT
TRBD2 TRBJ2-7 14 TRBV6-1 NA CASSIPGGVDEQYF TGTGCCAGCAGTATACCCGGGGGGGTGGACGAGCAGTACTTC
TRBD1 TRBJ1-6 17 TRBV27 NA CASRPHTGQGAFYPLHF TGTGCCAGCAGACCCCACACAGGACAGGGGGCGTTTTACCCCCTCCACTTT
NA TRBJ2-5 14 TRBV29-1 NA CSVEEKQLWETQYF TGCAGCGTTGAAGAGAAACAGCTTTGGGAGACCCAGTACTTC
NA TRBJ1-3 15 TRBV15 NA CATSSYGFSGNTIYF TGTGCCACCAGCAGCTACGGGTTCTCTGGAAACACCATATATTTT
NA TRBJ1-1 11 TRBV20-1 NA CSASFGAEAFF TGCAGTGCTAGCTTCGGAGCTGAAGCTTTCTTT
NA TRBJ2-7 15 TRBV18 many CASSPPATGAYEQYF TGTGCCAGCTCACCACCGGCGACAGGTGCCTACGAGCAGTACTTC
TRBD1 TRBJ2-1 15 TRBV11-2 NA CASSFPDRVYNEQFF TGTGCCAGCAGCTTTCCGGACAGGGTCTACAATGAGCAGTTCTTC
NA TRBJ2-1 15 TRBV11-2 NA CASSLNQGPYNEQFF TGTGCCAGCAGCTTAAATCAGGGCCCCTACAATGAGCAGTTCTTC
TRBD1 TRBJ2-7 14 TRBV27 NA CASSSNRGSYEQYF TGTGCCAGCAGTTCCAACAGGGGATCCTACGAGCAGTACTTC
TRBD2 TRBJ2-7 14 TRBV11-2 NA CASRLAGGPVEQYF TGTGCCAGCAGACTAGCGGGGGGGCCGGTCGAGCAGTACTTC
NA TRBJ2-6 14 TRBV28 NA CASSEVSGANVLTF TGTGCCAGCAGCGAGGTTTCTGGGGCCAACGTCCTGACTTTC
NA TRBJ1-6 15 TRBV27 NA CASSFGGEYNSPLHF TGTGCCAGCAGTTTCGGGGGGGAGTACAATTCACCCCTCCACTTT
TRBD1 TRBJ1-4 16 TRBV7-8 NA CASSLRDSLPNEKLFF TGTGCCAGCAGCCTCAGGGACAGCCTTCCTAATGAAAAACTGTTTTTT
TRBD2 TRBJ2-7 15 TRBV18 NA CASSLSGLAMREQYF TGTGCCAGCTCACTTTCCGGACTAGCGATGAGGGAGCAGTACTTC